This is a list of T cell receptor beta chains from one sample in a study of graft-versus-host responses after intestinal transplantation. TCRdb's table, derived via immunoSEQ multiplex PCR, lists solely in-frame clones and lacks some. The repertoire has some 100,000 clones, roughly 84% of them found once; the top ten carry about 0.95%. Antigens for these TCRs are unknown. The specimen comprised unstimulated CD4+ T cells sorted from spleen or lymph node cells, sampled before transplant. Source of these receptors: a human donor who was the organ donor for an intestinal transplant. CDR3s include the opening cysteine and the closing phenylalanine or tryptophan. The order of the fields is D gene, V gene, J gene, clone size, CDR3 DNA, CDR3 protein. D genes are given only for firm matches. The size field is filled for only some rows; it gives once, few, many or a size class.

TRBD1	TRBV9	TRBJ1-2	.	TGTGCCAGCAGCGAGTCTCTCTCAGGGGGCTATGGCTACACCTTC	CASSESLSGGYGYTF
.	TRBV30	TRBJ1-6	.	TGTGCCTGGAGTGGGGCCAGCAATAATTCACCCCTCCACTTT	CAWSGASNNSPLHF
TRBD1	TRBV10-3	TRBJ2-7	few	TGTGCCATCAGTGAACAGGGGGAAGCCTACGAGCAGTACTTC	CAISEQGEAYEQYF
.	TRBV6-1	TRBJ1-2	.	TGTGCCAGCAGTGACAGGGGATATGGCTACACCTTC	CASSDRGYGYTF
.	TRBV6-6	TRBJ2-7	.	TGTGCCAGCAGCCCAACGGGGACCTACGAGCAGTACTTC	CASSPTGTYEQYF
.	TRBV4-2	TRBJ1-2	once	TGTGCCAGCAGCCAAGATAGAAGCGGCTACACCTTC	CASSQDRSGYTF
.	TRBV6-1	TRBJ1-6	few	TGTGCCAGCAGTGAAGTAGATGGGTGGTCCCTCCACTTT	CASSEVDGWSLHF
.	TRBV7-9	TRBJ2-2	.	TGTGCCAGCAGCTTAGCAGGGGGGAGGATTCACACCGGGGAGCTGTTTTTT	CASSLAGGRIHTGELFF
.	TRBV10-3	TRBJ1-3	.	TGTGCCATCAGTTCCCGGGGTGGCAGGGAGATCAGTGGAAACACCATATATTTT	CAISSRGGREISGNTIYF
TRBD1	TRBV19	TRBJ1-2	.	TGTGCCAGTAGTCCCAGGACAGGGATGGGCTACACCTTC	CASSPRTGMGYTF
.	TRBV9	TRBJ2-1	.	TGTGCCAGCAGCCCAAGGGGTCGCGGGCCTGGGTTGGTAACCTACAATGAGCAGTTCTTC	CASSPRGRGPGLVTYNEQFF
.	TRBV21-1	TRBJ2-1	.	TGTGCCAGCAGCAAAGAGGACCCCCGTCAGGGGGTAATACCGCAGTTCTTC	CASSKEDPRQGVIPQFF
.	TRBV5-1	TRBJ2-3	.	TGCGCCAGCAGCTTGGTGGGCAGGGTTAGCACAGATACGCAGTATTTT	CASSLVGRVSTDTQYF
.	TRBV19	TRBJ1-2	.	TGTGCCAGTAGTAGCCCGGGCAGCCCCTATGGCTACACCTTC	CASSSPGSPYGYTF
TRBD1	TRBV6-5	TRBJ1-2	.	TGTGCCAGCAGTTCCGGGACAGGGAATAGTGGCTACACCTTC	CASSSGTGNSGYTF
TRBD1	TRBV9	TRBJ2-7	.	TGTGCCAGCAGCTATTACCCGTCGACAGGGGCATCCTACGAGCAGTACTTC	CASSYYPSTGASYEQYF
.	TRBV2	TRBJ1-6	.	TGTGCCAGCAGCCTACCACAGACGACCCTTAATTCACCCCTCCACTTT	CASSLPQTTLNSPLHF
.	TRBV25-1	TRBJ1-3	.	TGTGCCAGCAGTGGGGCTAGGCAGGGACCTGGAAACACCATATATTTT	CASSGARQGPGNTIYF